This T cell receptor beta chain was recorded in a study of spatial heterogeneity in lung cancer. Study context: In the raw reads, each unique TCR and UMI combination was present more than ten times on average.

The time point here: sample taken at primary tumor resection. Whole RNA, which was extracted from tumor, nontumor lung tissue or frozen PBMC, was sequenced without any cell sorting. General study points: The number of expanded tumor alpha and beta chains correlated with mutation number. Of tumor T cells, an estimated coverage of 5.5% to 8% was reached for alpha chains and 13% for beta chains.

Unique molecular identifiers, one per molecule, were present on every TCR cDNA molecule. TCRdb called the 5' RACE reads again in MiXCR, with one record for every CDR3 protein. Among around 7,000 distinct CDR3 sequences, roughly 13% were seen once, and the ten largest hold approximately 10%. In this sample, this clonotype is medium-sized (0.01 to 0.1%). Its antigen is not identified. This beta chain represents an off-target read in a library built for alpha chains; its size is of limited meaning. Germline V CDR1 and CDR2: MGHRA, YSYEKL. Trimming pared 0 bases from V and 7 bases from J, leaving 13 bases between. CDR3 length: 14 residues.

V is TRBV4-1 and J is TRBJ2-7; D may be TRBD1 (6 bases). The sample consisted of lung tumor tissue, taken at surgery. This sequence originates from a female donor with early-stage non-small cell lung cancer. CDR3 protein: CASSQDPLTGEQYF. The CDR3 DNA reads TGCGCCAGCAGCCAAGATCCCTTAACAGGGGAGCAGTACTTC.